These 18 T cell receptor beta chains originate from one sample sequenced in a study of identical twins. TCRdb independently ran MiXCR on the 5' RACE reads; one entry per CDR3 protein. This repertoire shows 750,000 to 950,000 distinct CDR3 sequences, approximately 13% found once; its top ten account for 1.5% to 2%. The sample also formed part of further work on yellow fever vaccine responses in identical twins.

Sequenced input: PBMCs. The receptors originated from a young woman in good health.

The table lists this clonotype with many counts. In nucleotides, the CDR3 is TGTGCCTCATGGGGACTGGAAGTGAGCTCCTACAATGAGCAGTTCTTC. Translating gives CASWGLEVSSYNEQFF. The chain recombines TRBV6-1 with TRBJ2-1; D is perhaps TRBD2 (6 bases). Looked up from germline, CDR1 is MNHNS and CDR2 is SASEGT. This CDR3 contains 16 residues. Trimming removed 11 bases at V and 0 bases at J, with 20 bases between.

The V gene is TRBV7-2, the J gene TRBJ2-1; no firm D call. The length of the CDR3 is 11 residues. V was pared by 8 bases and J by 10 bases, with 12 bases between. CDR1 and CDR2 from the germline V gene are SGHTA and FQGNSA. The CDR3 sequence: CASFRPGEQFF. The CDR3 region has the DNA TGTGCCAGCTTCCGGCCAGGCGAGCAGTTCTTC.

The rearrangement uses TRBV5-1 and TRBJ2-7, with 7 positions matching TRBD2. Germline V gene sequence: CDR1 SGHRS, CDR2 YFSETQ. Unmatched junction bases numbered 6, after V lost 0 bases and J lost 6 bases. This CDR3 has 14 amino acids. In nucleotides, the CDR3 is TGCGCCAGCAGCTTGGAGACTAGCTCGGTCGAGCAGTACTTC. Translating it yields CASSLETSSVEQYF.

This clonotype was found a few times. J is TRBJ2-1 and V is TRBV6-1; no clear D. Germline V CDR1 and CDR2: MNHNS, SASEGT. Trimming removed 8 bases at V and 6 bases at J, with 14 bases between. The length of the CDR3 is 13 residues. Here the CDR3 DNA reads TGTGCCAGCCAAGGGCCCGCGGTCAATGAGCAGTTCTTC. Its translation: CASQGPAVNEQFF.

This clonotype was counted between two and nine times. CDR3 bases: TGTGCCAGCAGCTCGACCGAAGCTGGGTTCAATGAGCAGTTCTTC. This translates into CASSSTEAGFNEQFF. This chain connects TRBV7-7 to TRBJ2-1; D gene uncertain. V shed 4 bases and J shed 6 bases, with 16 bases lying between them. The CDR3 spans 15 residues. Germline V CDR1 and CDR2: SSHAT, FNYEAQ (reference sequence).

This sequence joins TRBV6-1 and TRBJ2-3, with 8 bases lining up with TRBD1. V was pared by 4 bases and J by 1 base, with 10 bases of the junction left unmatched. Germline CDR1 is MNHNS and CDR2 is SASEGT. This CDR3 spans 17 amino acids. CDR3 residues: CASSGAGGLGRTDTQYF. As DNA, the CDR3 is TGTGCCAGCAGTGGCGCAGGGGGCTTGGGGCGCACAGATACGCAGTATTTT.

The rearrangement uses TRBV28 and TRBJ1-1, with 10 nucleotides matching TRBD1. This CDR3 region has 16 residues. V lost 5 bases, J lost 6 bases, and 12 bases stayed unmatched. Germline loops: CDR1 MDHEN, CDR2 SYDVKM. The CDR3 region is CASSTTGGQGIAEAFF. For the CDR3, the DNA is TGTGCCAGCAGTACAACGGGGGGACAGGGGATCGCTGAAGCTTTCTTT.

The chain recombines TRBV10-3 with TRBJ2-2; D possibly corresponds to TRBD1 (5 bases). Germline-derived CDR1 and CDR2 are ENHRY and SYGVKD. The V gene lost 7 bases and the J gene lost 3 bases, with 15 bases spanning the gap. CDR3 length equals 15 residues. The CDR3 DNA reads as TGTGCCATCAAGGGTCTGGGGCGCGACACCGGGGAGCTGTTTTTT. This encodes CAIKGLGRDTGELFF.

This clonotype has only a few counts. The chain employs TRBV11-2 and TRBJ2-7; 12 bases agree with TRBD1. V lost 2 bases, J lost 7 bases, and 15 bases stayed unmatched. CDR1 and CDR2 (germline): SGHAT, FQNNGV. This CDR3 contains 18 residues. This CDR3 is CASSLKFIGTGGAWEQYF. CDR3 nucleotides: TGTGCCAGCAGCTTAAAGTTTATCGGGACAGGGGGCGCCTGGGAGCAGTACTTC.

This clonotype was counted a few times. This sequence joins TRBV4-1 and TRBJ2-1, with unresolved D. This CDR3 is 16 amino acids long. Germline values: CDR1 MGHRA, CDR2 YSYEKL. Between the trimmed V and J ends, which lost 3 bases and 2 bases, there was a span of 14 bases. The CDR3 DNA is TGCGCCAGCAGCCATCTCACGCGTGGGACCTACAATGAGCAGTTCTTC. This encodes CASSHLTRGTYNEQFF.

This clonotype was detected a few times. This sequence joins TRBV29-1 and TRBJ2-7; no clear D. This CDR3 has 12 amino acids. Germline loops: CDR1 SQVTM, CDR2 ANQGSEA. V dropped 4 bases and J dropped 0 bases, with 7 bases sitting between them. The CDR3 protein is CSVAKDSYEQYF. DNA for the CDR3: TGCAGCGTTGCCAAAGACTCCTACGAGCAGTACTTC.

With regard to this clonotype: A much larger clone differs from this one at a single base, so this may be a read error. The rearrangement uses TRBV3-1 and TRBJ1-5; D call uncertain. Per the germline V gene, CDR1 is LGHDT and CDR2 is YNNKEL (reference sequence). This CDR3 comprises 15 residues. CDR3 in DNA: TGTGCCAGCAGCAAAGACTCCCCATCAAAACAGCCCCAGCATTTT. Protein sequence: CASSKDSPSKQPQHF.

This clonotype occurred a few times. The chain carries TRBV7-9 and TRBJ2-7; TRBD1 aligns across 9 bases. Trimming removed 5 bases from V and 5 bases from J; junction bases left unmatched: 10. The germline CDR1 and CDR2 sequences are SEHNR and FQNEAQ (reference sequence). The CDR3 has 15 residues. The CDR3: CASSPGDRVDDEQYF. For the CDR3, the DNA is TGTGCCAGCAGCCCGGGGGACAGGGTGGATGACGAGCAGTACTTC.

The table lists this clonotype with a few counts. The chain couples TRBV5-5 to TRBJ2-7, with 10 nucleotides matching TRBD2. The CDR3 is 14 amino acids. Germline V gene lookup returns CDR1 SGHKS and CDR2 YYEKEE (reference sequence). Trimming cost V 3 bases and J 5 bases; bases outside gene matches: 5. CDR3 DNA sequence: TGTGCCAGCAGCTCAGTTAGCGGGAGGAACGAGCAGTACTTC. This gives the protein CASSSVSGRNEQYF. Looking up the rest from reference TRBV5-5 and TRBJ2-7 gives the full variable domain: DAGVTQSPTHLIKTRGQQVTLRCSPISGHKSVSWYQQVLGQGPQFIFQYYEKEERGRGNFPDRFSARQFPNYSSELNVNALLLGDSALYLCASSSVSGRNEQYFGPGTRLTVT.

In this sample, this clonotype turned up a few times. The V gene is TRBV19, the J gene TRBJ2-3, with a tentative D call TRBD1 (6 bases). Germline V gives CDR1 LNHDA, CDR2 SQIVND (reference sequence). Trimming removed 7 bases from V and 0 bases from J, with 11 bases in between. The CDR3 length is 14 residues. The CDR3, as DNA: TGTGCCAGTACTTGGACAGCCAGCACAGATACGCAGTATTTT. Translating gives CASTWTASTDTQYF.

This clonotype was detected many times. The chain links TRBV5-1 to TRBJ2-1, with D perhaps assigned TRBD1 or TRBD2 (5 bases each). Germline V gene data show CDR1 as SGHRS and CDR2 as YFSETQ. The CDR3 runs to 15 residues. Between the trimmed V and J ends, which lost 6 bases and 0 bases, there was a span of 13 bases. The CDR3: CASIRGDSSYNEQFF. For the CDR3, the DNA is TGCGCCAGCATCCGGGGCGATAGCTCCTACAATGAGCAGTTCTTC.

Ten or more counts support this clonotype. The chain uses TRBV5-8 and TRBJ2-3; D uncertain. Per the germline V gene, CDR1 is SGHTS and CDR2 is YDEGEE. Trimming took 0 bases from V and 2 from J, leaving 13 bases between them. The CDR3 loop spans 16 amino acids. The CDR3 spells CASSLVGWYNTDTQYF. CDR3 nucleotides: TGTGCCAGCAGCTTGGTAGGGTGGTACAACACAGATACGCAGTATTTT.

This clonotype was seen a few times. The J gene is TRBJ2-7, the V gene TRBV28; D is perhaps TRBD1 (5 bases). V lost 5 bases, J lost 6 bases, and 14 bases lay in between. The CDR3 covers 13 residues. Germline assignment: CDR1 MDHEN and CDR2 SYDVKM. This CDR3 reads CASSLRAGREQYF. Here the CDR3 DNA reads TGTGCCAGCAGTCTCCGCGCAGGGCGCGAGCAGTACTTC.